Listed below are T cell receptor beta chains from one sample, sequenced in a study of T cells expressing NK-cell markers. TCRdb re-called the 5' RACE reads; one entry per CDR3 protein, DNA not given. The table lists 450,000 to 600,000 distinct CDR3 sequences. Material for sequencing was blood T cells: a sorted CD56 or NKG2C T cell subset, CD4+ or CD8+ T cells, or bulk PBMC T cells (not recorded which). The origin of the receptors is a man between 18 and 29 years old in good health. CDR3s include the opening cysteine and the closing phenylalanine or tryptophan.

TRBJ2-5,TRBV5-1,CASTGGPQGEKTQYF
TRBJ2-1,TRBV5-1,CASSLESSGRQFF
TRBJ2-7,TRBV10-3,CAISEPQGRSYEQYF
TRBJ2-7,TRBV9,CASSVGAGGREQYF
TRBJ2-1,TRBV5-1,CASSPTQRREQFF
TRBJ1-1,TRBV6-1,CASRLDQNTEAFF
TRBJ2-3,TRBV27,CASSLGQASTRDTQYF
TRBJ2-7,TRBV29-1,CSVVEATYEQYF
TRBJ1-2,TRBV7-2,CASSFRQGRGYGYTF
TRBJ2-2,TRBV12-3/TRBV12-4,CASSLGRQTGELFF
TRBJ2-1,TRBV5-1,CASSFMPAGGGNEQFF
TRBJ2-1,TRBV11-2,CASRRIAGPYNEQFF
TRBJ2-5,TRBV29-1,CSTGGRIQETQYF
TRBJ2-7,TRBV5-1,CASSLGLAGDYEQYF
TRBJ2-1,TRBV25-1,CASSDYRSPRQFF
TRBJ2-1,TRBV6-5,CASSYSDLAGGYNEQFF
TRBJ2-3,TRBV5-1,CASGNLAGSSTDTQYF
TRBJ2-1,TRBV18,CASSRSERDNEQFF
TRBJ2-1,TRBV4-3,CASSQGNRLDEQFF
TRBJ2-1,TRBV6-5,CASSYSDPSNEQFF
TRBJ1-1,TRBV20-1,CSANSLTATTFF
TRBJ2-1,TRBV6-1,CASLRGREVDEQFF
TRBJ2-5,TRBV16,CASSQFKTSGYQETQYF
TRBJ2-1,TRBV7-2,CASSLAVSGGRATEQFF